This is a list of T cell receptor beta chains from one sample in a study of response to subunit inactivated influenza vaccine. TCRdb processed the RT-PCR reads anew with MiXCR; each CDR3 protein has one entry. The top ten hold around 10% of the sample, which has 290,000 or so distinct CDR3 sequences, roughly 20% seen once. The sequencing here drew on PBMCs from blood, taken 21 months after vaccination. These receptors all come from a man in his fifties or sixties who received an inactivated influenza vaccine. Both conserved end residues are part of each CDR3. Each record gives: V gene, clone size, D gene, J gene, CDR3 protein, CDR3 DNA. D genes are given only for firm matches. Clone size, where shown, is once, few, many, or a class for clones that have expanded.

v_gene: TRBV24-1; abundance: NA; d_gene: TRBD1; j_gene: TRBJ2-5; CDR3aa: CATSDPGTAETQYF; CDR3nt: TGTGCCACCAGTGACCCCGGGACAGCAGAGACCCAGTACTTC
v_gene: TRBV12-3/TRBV12-4; abundance: many; d_gene: NA; j_gene: TRBJ1-1; CDR3aa: CASSFLSGSEAFF; CDR3nt: TGTGCCAGCAGTTTTTTGTCAGGGTCTGAAGCTTTCTTT
v_gene: TRBV29-1; abundance: NA; d_gene: NA; j_gene: TRBJ2-7; CDR3aa: CSVTQRGYEQYF; CDR3nt: TGCAGCGTTACCCAAAGGGGATACGAGCAGTACTTC
v_gene: TRBV7-9; abundance: few; d_gene: NA; j_gene: TRBJ1-4; CDR3aa: CASSLSQGRVEKLFF; CDR3nt: TGTGCCAGCAGCCTGAGCCAGGGAAGAGTCGAAAAACTGTTTTTT
v_gene: TRBV28; abundance: NA; d_gene: TRBD2; j_gene: TRBJ2-3; CDR3aa: CASSPWTSGRVSSTDTQYF; CDR3nt: TGTGCCAGCAGTCCCTGGACTAGCGGGAGGGTCTCTAGCACAGATACGCAGTATTTT
v_gene: TRBV7-9; abundance: NA; d_gene: NA; j_gene: TRBJ2-5; CDR3aa: CASSLGTHYQETQYF; CDR3nt: TGTGCCAGCAGCTTAGGGACGCACTACCAAGAGACCCAGTACTTC
v_gene: TRBV24-1; abundance: NA; d_gene: TRBD2; j_gene: TRBJ2-3; CDR3aa: CATSDLAGGSYSTDTQYF; CDR3nt: TGTGCCACCAGTGATTTGGCGGGGGGGTCATACAGCACAGATACGCAGTATTTT
v_gene: TRBV7-9; abundance: few; d_gene: TRBD2; j_gene: TRBJ2-7; CDR3aa: CASSLGLAGLIYEQYF; CDR3nt: TGTGCCAGCAGCCTCGGACTAGCGGGGCTGATTTACGAGCAGTACTTC
v_gene: TRBV12-3/TRBV12-4; abundance: many; d_gene: NA; j_gene: TRBJ1-2; CDR3aa: CASSPNLNYGYTF; CDR3nt: TGTGCCAGCAGCCCTAACCTTAACTATGGCTACACCTTC
v_gene: TRBV7-2; abundance: few; d_gene: NA; j_gene: TRBJ1-1; CDR3aa: CASSLRGWGYTEAFF; CDR3nt: TGTGCCAGCAGCTTAAGGGGGTGGGGGTACACTGAAGCTTTCTTT
v_gene: TRBV11-2; abundance: few; d_gene: NA; j_gene: TRBJ2-1; CDR3aa: CASSWSTGNEQFF; CDR3nt: TGTGCCAGCAGCTGGTCGACAGGTAATGAGCAGTTCTTC
v_gene: TRBV28; abundance: once; d_gene: NA; j_gene: TRBJ2-6; CDR3aa: CASSSGDLRGANVLTF; CDR3nt: TGTGCCAGCAGTTCCGGCGATTTGAGGGGGGCCAACGTCCTGACTTTC
v_gene: TRBV6-1; abundance: NA; d_gene: NA; j_gene: TRBJ1-1; CDR3aa: CASSAGYPYTEAFF; CDR3nt: TGTGCCAGCAGTGCCGGTTACCCTTACACTGAAGCTTTCTTT
v_gene: TRBV29-1; abundance: few; d_gene: NA; j_gene: TRBJ2-7; CDR3aa: CSVRQSYEQYF; CDR3nt: TGCAGCGTAAGACAGTCCTACGAGCAGTACTTC
v_gene: TRBV28; abundance: many; d_gene: TRBD1; j_gene: TRBJ1-2; CDR3aa: CASSPRTGHGYGYTF; CDR3nt: TGTGCCAGCAGTCCACGGACAGGCCACGGCTATGGCTACACCTTC
v_gene: TRBV12-3/TRBV12-4; abundance: NA; d_gene: NA; j_gene: TRBJ2-5; CDR3aa: CASTRTYHAGTQYF; CDR3nt: TGTGCCAGCACGCGGACCTACCATGCGGGGACCCAGTACTTC
v_gene: TRBV14; abundance: NA; d_gene: NA; j_gene: TRBJ2-5; CDR3aa: CASSPRLYSVETQYF; CDR3nt: TGTGCCAGCAGCCCACGACTTTACAGCGTGGAGACCCAGTACTTC
v_gene: TRBV12-3/TRBV12-4; abundance: few; d_gene: NA; j_gene: TRBJ2-3; CDR3aa: CASRSQGTNTDTQYF; CDR3nt: TGTGCCAGCAGGTCGCAAGGGACGAACACAGATACGCAGTATTTT
v_gene: TRBV4-3; abundance: NA; d_gene: NA; j_gene: TRBJ1-6; CDR3aa: CASSQAQRGSNSPLHF; CDR3nt: TGCGCCAGCAGCCAAGCCCAGCGAGGGTCGAATTCACCCCTCCACTTT
v_gene: TRBV29-1; abundance: many; d_gene: NA; j_gene: TRBJ1-3; CDR3aa: CGTGAGNTIYF; CDR3nt: TGCGGTACGGGAGCTGGAAACACCATATATTTT
v_gene: TRBV7-9; abundance: NA; d_gene: NA; j_gene: TRBJ2-1; CDR3aa: CASRLDNEQFF; CDR3nt: TGTGCCAGCAGATTGGACAATGAGCAGTTCTTC
v_gene: TRBV12-3/TRBV12-4; abundance: few; d_gene: TRBD1; j_gene: TRBJ1-1; CDR3aa: CASSPTGLTEAFF; CDR3nt: TGTGCCAGCAGCCCGACAGGGCTCACTGAAGCTTTCTTT
v_gene: TRBV11-3; abundance: NA; d_gene: TRBD1; j_gene: TRBJ2-7; CDR3aa: CASSFRTGEQYF; CDR3nt: TGTGCCAGCAGCTTTAGGACAGGCGAGCAGTACTTC
v_gene: TRBV11-2; abundance: many; d_gene: NA; j_gene: TRBJ1-6; CDR3aa: CASSPLDRHNSPLHF; CDR3nt: TGTGCCAGCAGCCCTTTAGACAGACATAATTCACCCCTCCACTTT
v_gene: TRBV6-2/TRBV6-3; abundance: NA; d_gene: NA; j_gene: TRBJ2-7; CDR3aa: CASTMTGYGEQYF; CDR3nt: TGTGCCAGCACGATGACAGGCTATGGCGAGCAGTACTTC
v_gene: TRBV12-3/TRBV12-4; abundance: NA; d_gene: NA; j_gene: TRBJ1-5; CDR3aa: CASSPQASGGPQHF; CDR3nt: TGTGCCAGCAGCCCACAGGCTTCGGGTGGGCCCCAGCATTTT
v_gene: TRBV19; abundance: NA; d_gene: TRBD2; j_gene: TRBJ2-7; CDR3aa: CASSSLPSGSLYEQYF; CDR3nt: TGTGCCAGTAGTAGCCTCCCTAGCGGGAGTCTCTACGAGCAGTACTTC
v_gene: TRBV5-1; abundance: many; d_gene: NA; j_gene: TRBJ1-5; CDR3aa: CASSLSGDSNQPQHF; CDR3nt: TGCGCCAGCAGCTTGTCAGGAGATAGCAATCAGCCCCAGCATTTT
v_gene: TRBV20-1; abundance: NA; d_gene: TRBD1; j_gene: TRBJ2-1; CDR3aa: CSAKKGANNEQFF; CDR3nt: TGCAGTGCAAAGAAGGGGGCCAACAATGAGCAGTTCTTC
v_gene: TRBV12-3/TRBV12-4; abundance: NA; d_gene: NA; j_gene: TRBJ2-3; CDR3aa: CASSADPPITDAQYF; CDR3nt: TGTGCCAGCAGCGCCGACCCTCCCATTACAGATGCGCAGTATTTT